The T cell receptor (beta chain) described here comes from a study of blood T cell repertoires in COVID-19. For the study at large: Some COVID-19 samples were acute and others convalescent; all came from the United States, Italy and Spain. PBMCs, B-cell-depleted T cells, or T cells were the source of the cDNA or gDNA that made up the material.

Per the original methods: How many nucleated cells were present was estimated from reference gene primer amplification. Data came from immunoSEQ multiplex PCR; TCRdb stores just in-frame clones and leaves some out. V and J calls plus clone size are reproduced from that table; the DNA served to infer D and trimming. This repertoire shows under 300,000 clones, roughly 90% found once; its top ten account for roughly 2.1%. The germline V gene has CDR1 MNHEY and CDR2 SVGAGI. Trimming cost V 3 bases and J 0 bases, with 12 bases left between them. The CDR3 contains 15 residues. The chain combines TRBV6-5 with TRBJ2-7, with D maybe TRBD1 (5 bases). The origin of this receptor is a middle-aged man with acute or convalescent COVID-19. The sequencing input was peripheral blood. The DNA of the CDR3 is TGTGCCAGCAGTTATACTACAGGATCCTCCTACGAGCAGTACTTC. This sequence encodes CASSYTTGSSYEQYF.